One and the same sample provided the 14 T cell receptor beta chains below, sequenced in a study of blood T cells in healthy people across ages. A sample-barcoded 5' primer and a J-beta primer mix were used in a second PCR of about 7 to 12 cycles. TCRdb recomputed calls from the 5' RACE reads with MiXCR, one row per CDR3 protein. Among 1.4 million to 1.5 million distinct CDR3 sequences, about 43% were seen once, and the ten largest hold 7% to 9%. The sample consisted of blood. All receptors derive from a woman aged 18-29 years in good health.

The rearrangement links TRBV7-2 to TRBJ2-3; 8 positions agree with TRBD2. Germline CDR1 is SGHTA and CDR2 is FQGNSA. The junction had 6 bases not matched to a gene; V was cut back by 6 bases and J by 4 bases. The CDR3 runs to 14 residues. CDR3 sequence (DNA): TGTGCCAGCAGGGGCCGGGGGGGCCCAGATACGCAGTATTTT. This codes for CASRGRGGPDTQYF.

Notes on this clonotype: One end of the junction does not line up with germline, which may come from a read error. The genes are TRBV3-1 and TRBJ2-4; TRBD1 matches 7 bases. Near its end, the DNA agrees better with TRBJ2-7, so the J call may be wrong. Germline-derived CDR1 and CDR2 are LGHDT and YNNKEL (reference sequence). The CDR3 consists of 15 residues. CDR3 nucleotides: TGTGCCGGCAGCCAAGAGACACAGGGGTTCCACGAGCAGTACTTC. Its translation is CAGSQETQGFHEQYF.

This clonotype was seen a few times. V and J are TRBV29-1 and TRBJ2-1; 8 bases align to TRBD1. CDR3 length equals 16 residues. Germline values: CDR1 SQVTM, CDR2 ANQGSEA. With V trimmed by 0 bases and J by 6 bases, 10 bases remained unmatched. DNA for the CDR3: TGCAGCGTTGAAGACCCAACAGGGGGGTCCGGCAATGAGCAGTTCTTC. Residues: CSVEDPTGGSGNEQFF.

This chain joins TRBV28 and TRBJ2-7; TRBD1 agrees at 9 bases. CDR3 size: 17 residues. CDR1 and CDR2 (germline): MDHEN, SYDVKM. The trim removed 1 base at V and 7 bases at J, leaving 14 bases unmatched. The CDR3 protein is CASSLSNGQGQSNEQYF. The DNA for the CDR3 is TGTGCCAGCAGTTTATCCAACGGACAGGGGCAATCGAATGAGCAGTACTTC.

The V and J genes are TRBV13 and TRBJ2-5, with D unresolved. The CDR3 contains 12 residues. Trimming took off 5 bases at V and 6 bases at J, with 10 bases between the two ends. Germline V CDR1 and CDR2: PRHDT, FYEKMQ (reference sequence). The CDR3 DNA follows: TGTGCCAGCAGCGAACAAAGGAAGACCCAGTACTTC. Protein: CASSEQRKTQYF.

A few counts support this clonotype. The chain carries TRBV27 and TRBJ2-1; TRBD2 matches at 7 bases. Germline V lookup: CDR1 MNHEY, CDR2 SMNVEV (reference sequence). This CDR3 contains 11 residues. Trimming took 5 bases from V and 14 from J; bases not matched to a gene: 6. For the CDR3, the DNA is TGTGCCAGCAGTCTTGGGGGGGATAAGTTCTTC. It codes for CASSLGGDKFF.

The CDR3 spells CSAPKTGTDTQYF. CDR3 in DNA: TGCAGTGCTCCAAAGACAGGCACAGATACGCAGTATTTT. The chain employs TRBV20-1 and TRBJ2-3; possibly TRBD1 for D (5 bases). Germline CDR1 reads DFQATT; CDR2 reads SNEGSKA (reference sequence). This CDR3 region has 13 residues. The V end lost 5 bases, the J end lost 1 base, and 10 bases lay between the germline ends.

This rearrangement joins TRBV7-8 to TRBJ1-1; tentatively, D is TRBD1 (6 bases). This CDR3 comprises 15 residues. V was shortened by 5 bases and J by 2 bases, with 15 bases between the two germline ends. Germline CDR1 and CDR2: SGHVS and FQNEAQ. The CDR3 DNA is TGTGCCAGCAGCCTCGGACAGCGAACAAACACTGAAGCTTTCTTT. This codes for CASSLGQRTNTEAFF.

This sequence joins TRBV4-1 and TRBJ2-4; D is unclear. Trimming stripped 5 bases from V and 0 bases from J, with 11 bases between. Germline V gene lookup returns CDR1 MGHRA and CDR2 YSYEKL. The CDR3 spans 15 residues. The CDR3 region is CASSNLILAKNIQYF. In nucleotides, the CDR3 is TGCGCCAGCAGCAACCTGATCCTAGCCAAAAACATTCAGTACTTC.

This clonotype turned up a few times. This rearrangement joins TRBV20-1 to TRBJ2-7; D might be TRBD2 (6 bases). This CDR3 comprises 13 residues. Trimming left V 6 bases short and J 7 bases short, with 19 bases between. Germline CDR1 is DFQATT and CDR2 is SNEGSKA (reference sequence). This chain's CDR3 is CSAPIYKGLEQYF. In DNA form, the CDR3 reads TGCAGTGCCCCAATTTATAAGGGACTGGAGCAGTACTTC.

This clonotype has a handful of counts. The rearrangement uses TRBV28 and TRBJ2-5, with 7 nucleotides matching TRBD1. The end of the DNA fits TRBJ2-7 better, so the J call may be wrong. Germline CDR1 and CDR2: MDHEN and SYDVKM. This CDR3 has 12 residues. The CDR3 region has the DNA TGTGCCAGCAGTTTAAGGACAGGCGAGCAGTACTTC. Protein product: CASSLRTGEQYF.

The sample holds a few counts of this clonotype. This sequence joins TRBV6-1 and TRBJ1-5; unclear D gene. This CDR3 has 15 amino acids. Germline V lookup: CDR1 MNHNS, CDR2 SASEGT. Trimming pared 1 base from V and 4 bases from J, leaving 11 bases between. CDR3 loop: CASSEVGTDNQPQHF. In DNA, the CDR3 is TGTGCCAGCAGTGAAGTAGGAACAGATAATCAGCCCCAGCATTTT.

V usage is TRBV3-1 and J usage is TRBJ1-1; D gene unclear. This CDR3 is built from 14 residues. Germline values: CDR1 LGHDT, CDR2 YNNKEL (reference sequence). V was cut by 2 bases and J by 1 base, with 8 bases left in between. In DNA, the CDR3 is TGTGCCAGCAGCCAACCTACCAAGAACACTGAAGCTTTCTTT. Translation: CASSQPTKNTEAFF.

The chain uses TRBV11-2 and TRBJ2-5; 7 nucleotides line up with TRBD2. The CDR3 is made up of 16 amino acids. After removal of 1 base from V and 2 bases from J, the junction contained 7 bases not matched to a gene. In germline, CDR1 is SGHAT, CDR2 FQNNGV. CDR3 loop: CASSLGAGVGQETQYF. In DNA form, the CDR3 reads TGTGCCAGCAGCTTAGGTGCGGGAGTGGGACAAGAGACCCAGTACTTC.